Listed below are T cell receptor beta chains from one sample, sequenced in a study of blood T cell repertoires in COVID-19. Method: immunoSEQ multiplex PCR; TCRdb's copy keeps in-frame clones and lacks some. Of about 260,000 clones in the sample, about 91% were seen once. Sequencing input: peripheral blood. The receptors were gathered from a person under 35 with COVID-19, enrolled during active disease. Both conserved end residues are part of each CDR3. The order of the fields is D gene, J gene, V gene, clone size, CDR3 DNA, CDR3 protein. The D gene is left open where the match is weak. Clone size is stated in some rows and not others, as once, few, many or a class when expanded.

- TRBJ1-3 TRBV9 - TGTGCCAGCAGCGTAGCCGGGGTATCGGGAAACACCATATATTTT CASSVAGVSGNTIYF
- TRBJ2-5 TRBV5-1 - TGCGCCAGCAGCTTTGGCGGAACTCACCAAGAGACCCAGTACTTC CASSFGGTHQETQYF
- TRBJ2-3 TRBV30 - TGTGCCTGGAGTCCCACCAATGCGAATACGCAGTATTTT CAWSPTNANTQYF
- TRBJ1-6 TRBV29-1 - TGCAGCGTTGGGGACAAGGATTCACCCCTCCACTTT CSVGDKDSPLHF
TRBD1 TRBJ1-2 TRBV24-1 - TGTGCCACCAGTGATTCTCGACAGGGGAACTATGGCTACACCTTC CATSDSRQGNYGYTF
TRBD1 TRBJ2-4 TRBV23-1 - TGCGCCAGCGGGACAGGGGGGAGGAACATTCAGTACTTC CASGTGGRNIQYF
- TRBJ1-1 TRBV27 - TGTGCCAGCAGCCAAACCCACGGGAACACTGAAGCTTTCTTT CASSQTHGNTEAFF
- TRBJ1-3 TRBV19 - TGTGCCAGTAGTCTCGGACAGACTACTGGAAACACCATATATTTT CASSLGQTTGNTIYF
- TRBJ1-1 TRBV3-1/TRBV3-2 few TGTGCCAGCAGCCAAGACTGGCCCGAGAGGCAAGCTTTCTTT CASSQDWPERQAFF
TRBD1 TRBJ1-2 TRBV9 - TGTGCCAGCAGCGCGCCGAGGAGAGGGGGCAATAACTATGGCTACACCTTC CASSAPRRGGNNYGYTF
- TRBJ1-2 TRBV6-5 - TGTGCCAGCAGCCGCGGGATTTCATATGGCTACACCTTC CASSRGISYGYTF
- TRBJ1-6 TRBV27 - TGTGCCAGCAGTGGGGGGGGATCACCCCTCCACTTT CASSGGGSPLHF
- TRBJ1-2 TRBV6-1 - TGTGCCAGCAGTGATAGAGTCGACTATGGCTACACCTTC CASSDRVDYGYTF
TRBD2 TRBJ2-3 TRBV2 - TGTGCCAGCAGTGAGGCTAGCGGGAGAACAGATACGCAGTATTTT CASSEASGRTDTQYF
TRBD1 TRBJ2-5 TRBV28 - TGTGCCAGCTATGACCGGGACAGGACAGAGACCCAGTACTTC CASYDRDRTETQYF
- TRBJ1-5 TRBV21-1 - TGTGCCAGCAGCATGTCAGACAGGGGGAACAATCAGCCCCAGCATTTT CASSMSDRGNNQPQHF
TRBD2 TRBJ2-2 TRBV5-1 - TGCGCCAGCAGCGAACTAGCGGTCACCGGGGAGCTGTTTTTT CASSELAVTGELFF
- TRBJ2-7 TRBV9 - TGTGCCAGCAGCCCAAGACTAGTCTCCTACGAGCAGTACTTC CASSPRLVSYEQYF
TRBD2 TRBJ2-3 TRBV29-1 - TGCAGCGTTGACGGACTAGCGGCATATAGCACAGATACGCAGTATTTT CSVDGLAAYSTDTQYF
TRBD1 TRBJ1-2 TRBV19 once TGTGCCAGTAGATGGACAGGGGGAGATGGTGGCTACACCTTC CASRWTGGDGGYTF
- TRBJ1-4 TRBV27 - TGTGCCAGCAGTTTTAGGAGGGGAGGAGGCGAAAAACTGTTTTTT CASSFRRGGGEKLFF
- TRBJ2-1 TRBV29-1 - TGCAGCGTTGCCCTAGGAAAAAATGAGCAGTTCTTC CSVALGKNEQFF
TRBD1 TRBJ2-1 TRBV9 few TGTGCCAGCAGCGTCGGGACAGGGATGAGTGAGCAGTTCTTC CASSVGTGMSEQFF
TRBD1 TRBJ2-7 TRBV6-5 - TGTGCCAGCATTCTGCCGGGACAGGGTTCCGAGCAGTACTTC CASILPGQGSEQYF
TRBD2 TRBJ2-4 TRBV6-1 once TGTGCCAGCAGTGGACTAGCGGGGTCAAGGGCCAAAAACATTCAGTACTTC CASSGLAGSRAKNIQYF
- TRBJ1-2 TRBV12-3/TRBV12-4 - TGTGCCAGCAGTTACAGCTCCTATGGCTACACCTTC CASSYSSYGYTF
TRBD1 TRBJ2-7 TRBV4-3 - TGCGCCAGCAGCCAAGATGGGACAGCCGCCCCCTACGAGCAGTACTTC CASSQDGTAAPYEQYF
- TRBJ1-5 TRBV30 - TGTGCCTGGTCCGACGGTCATTATAGGGAGGGTCAGCCCCAGCATTTT CAWSDGHYREGQPQHF
TRBD2 TRBJ2-1 TRBV6-6 - TGTGCCAGCAGTAAACTAGCGGGGGGGGCAGATGAGCAGTTCTTC CASSKLAGGADEQFF
TRBD1 TRBJ2-3 TRBV19 - TGTGCCAGTAGTCAGGATGAGATAGGACAGGACACAGATACGCAGTATTTT CASSQDEIGQDTDTQYF
- TRBJ1-5 TRBV28 - TGTGCCAGCAGTTTAGTAGACAGTGGCAATCAGCCCCAGCATTTT CASSLVDSGNQPQHF
TRBD2 TRBJ2-2 TRBV5-6 - TGTGCCAGCAGCCAAGGACTAGCGGGAGTGACGAGGACCGGGGAGCTGTTTTTT CASSQGLAGVTRTGELFF
- TRBJ1-1 TRBV20-1 - TGCAGTGCTAGGTATCGTTATGAAGCTTTCTTT CSARYRYEAFF
TRBD2 TRBJ2-7 TRBV4-1 - TGCGCCAGCAGCCAAGATTCCCTAGCGGGCTCCTACGAGCAGTACTTC CASSQDSLAGSYEQYF
- TRBJ1-6 TRBV4-1 - TGCGCCAGCAGCCAAGAAGGCGCGGGCGCGGGCCCAAGGTCACCCCTCCACTTT CASSQEGAGAGPRSPLHF